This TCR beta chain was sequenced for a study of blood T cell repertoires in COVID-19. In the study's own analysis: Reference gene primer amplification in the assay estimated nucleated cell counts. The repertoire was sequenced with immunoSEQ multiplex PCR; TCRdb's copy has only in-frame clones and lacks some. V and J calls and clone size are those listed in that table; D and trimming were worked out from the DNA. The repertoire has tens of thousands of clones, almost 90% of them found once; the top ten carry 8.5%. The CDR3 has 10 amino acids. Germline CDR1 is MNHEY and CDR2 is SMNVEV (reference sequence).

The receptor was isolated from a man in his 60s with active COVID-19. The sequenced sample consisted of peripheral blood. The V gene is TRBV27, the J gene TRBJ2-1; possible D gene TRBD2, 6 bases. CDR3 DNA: TGTGGGGGGGCCTACAATGAGCAGTTCTTC. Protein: CGGAYNEQFF.